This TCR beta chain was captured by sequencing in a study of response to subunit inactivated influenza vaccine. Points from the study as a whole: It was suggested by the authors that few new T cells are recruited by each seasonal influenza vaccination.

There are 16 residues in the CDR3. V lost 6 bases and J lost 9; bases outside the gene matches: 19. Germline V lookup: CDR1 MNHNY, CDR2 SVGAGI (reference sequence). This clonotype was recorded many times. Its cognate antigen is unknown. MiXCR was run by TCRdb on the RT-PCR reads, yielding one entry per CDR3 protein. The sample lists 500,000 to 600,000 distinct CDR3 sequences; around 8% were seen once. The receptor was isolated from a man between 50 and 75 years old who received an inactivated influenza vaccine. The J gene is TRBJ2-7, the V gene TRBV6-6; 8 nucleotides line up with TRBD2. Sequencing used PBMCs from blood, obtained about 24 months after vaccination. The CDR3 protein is CASRGQGLAYVEGQYF. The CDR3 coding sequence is TGTGCCAGCAGGGGACAAGGACTAGCCTACGTAGAAGGGCAGTACTTC.